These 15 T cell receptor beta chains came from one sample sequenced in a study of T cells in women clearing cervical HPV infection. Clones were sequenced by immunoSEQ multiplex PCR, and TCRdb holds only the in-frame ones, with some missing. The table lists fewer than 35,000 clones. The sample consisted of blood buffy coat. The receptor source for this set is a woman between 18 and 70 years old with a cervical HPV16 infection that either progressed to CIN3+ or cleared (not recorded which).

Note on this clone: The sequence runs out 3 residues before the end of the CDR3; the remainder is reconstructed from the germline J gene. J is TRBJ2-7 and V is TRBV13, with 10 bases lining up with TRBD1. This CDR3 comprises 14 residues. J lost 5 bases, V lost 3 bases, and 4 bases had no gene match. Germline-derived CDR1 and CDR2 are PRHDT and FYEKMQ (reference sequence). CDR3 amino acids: CASSFRQGANEQYF. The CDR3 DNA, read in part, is TGTGCCAGCAGCTTTCGACAGGGGGCGAACGAG.

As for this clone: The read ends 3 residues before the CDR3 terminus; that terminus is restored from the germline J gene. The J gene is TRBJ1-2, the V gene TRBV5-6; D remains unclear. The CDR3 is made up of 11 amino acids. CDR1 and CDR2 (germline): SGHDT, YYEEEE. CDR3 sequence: CASSWRETYTF. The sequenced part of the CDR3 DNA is TGTGCCAGCAGCTGGCGGGAGACC.

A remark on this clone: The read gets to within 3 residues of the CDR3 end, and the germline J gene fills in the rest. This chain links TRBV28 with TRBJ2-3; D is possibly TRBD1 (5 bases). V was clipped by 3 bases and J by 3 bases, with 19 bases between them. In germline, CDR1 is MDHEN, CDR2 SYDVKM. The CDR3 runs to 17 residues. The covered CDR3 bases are TGTGCCAGCAGTTTTCCTGGGGCAGGGTTGGGGACAGATACG. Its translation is CASSFPGAGLGTDT. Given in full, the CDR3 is CASSFPGAGLGTDTQYF.

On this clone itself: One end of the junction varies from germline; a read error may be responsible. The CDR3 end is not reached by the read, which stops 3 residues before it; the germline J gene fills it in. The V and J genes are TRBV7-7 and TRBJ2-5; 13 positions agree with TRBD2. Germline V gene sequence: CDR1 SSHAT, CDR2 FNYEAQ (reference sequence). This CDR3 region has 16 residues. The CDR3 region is CASSPLAGGVVETQYF. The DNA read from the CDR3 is TGTGCTAGCAGCCCACTAGCGGGGGGGGTCGTTGAGACC.

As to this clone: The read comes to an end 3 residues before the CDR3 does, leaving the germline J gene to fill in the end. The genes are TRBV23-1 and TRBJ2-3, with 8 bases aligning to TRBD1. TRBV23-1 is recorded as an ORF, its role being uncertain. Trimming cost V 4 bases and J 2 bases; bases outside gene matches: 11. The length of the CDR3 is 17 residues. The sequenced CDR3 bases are TGCGCCAGCAGTCTCACAGGACAGGGTCGAGTCACAGATACG. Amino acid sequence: CASSLTGQGRVTDT. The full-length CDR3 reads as CASSLTGQGRVTDTQYF.

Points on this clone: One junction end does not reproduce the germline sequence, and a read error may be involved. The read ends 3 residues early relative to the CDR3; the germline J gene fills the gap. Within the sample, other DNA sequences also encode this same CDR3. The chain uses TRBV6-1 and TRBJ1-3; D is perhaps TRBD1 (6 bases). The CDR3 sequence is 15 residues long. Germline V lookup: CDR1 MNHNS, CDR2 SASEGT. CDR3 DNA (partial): TGTGCCAGCAGTGAAGGCAGGGGATCTGGAAACACA. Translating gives CASSEGRGSGNT. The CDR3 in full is CASSEGRGSGNTIYF.

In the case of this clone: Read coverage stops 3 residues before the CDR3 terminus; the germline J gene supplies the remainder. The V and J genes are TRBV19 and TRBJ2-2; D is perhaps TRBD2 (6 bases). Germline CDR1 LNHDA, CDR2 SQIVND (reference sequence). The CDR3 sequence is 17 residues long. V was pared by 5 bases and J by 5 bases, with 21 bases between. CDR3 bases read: TGTGCCAGTAGTCCCGATCGGGGGAATGAGAGGACCGGGGAG. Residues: CASSPDRGNERTGE. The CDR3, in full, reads CASSPDRGNERTGELFF.

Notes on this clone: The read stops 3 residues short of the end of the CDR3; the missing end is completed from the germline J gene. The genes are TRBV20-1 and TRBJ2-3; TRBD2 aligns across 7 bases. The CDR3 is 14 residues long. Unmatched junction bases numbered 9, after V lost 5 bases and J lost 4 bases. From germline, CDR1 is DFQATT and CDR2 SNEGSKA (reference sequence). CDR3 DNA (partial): TGCAGTGCTGACCGGGACTACAGCTCAGATACG. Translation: CSADRDYSSDT. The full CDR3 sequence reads CSADRDYSSDTQYF.

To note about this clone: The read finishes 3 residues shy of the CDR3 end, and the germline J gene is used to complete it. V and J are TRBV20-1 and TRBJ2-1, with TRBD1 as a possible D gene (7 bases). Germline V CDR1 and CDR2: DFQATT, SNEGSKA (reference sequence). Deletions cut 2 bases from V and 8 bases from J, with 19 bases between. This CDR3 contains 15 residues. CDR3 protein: CSARYGQGGGDEQFF. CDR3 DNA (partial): TGCAGTGCTAGATACGGTCAGGGGGGCGGGGATGAG.

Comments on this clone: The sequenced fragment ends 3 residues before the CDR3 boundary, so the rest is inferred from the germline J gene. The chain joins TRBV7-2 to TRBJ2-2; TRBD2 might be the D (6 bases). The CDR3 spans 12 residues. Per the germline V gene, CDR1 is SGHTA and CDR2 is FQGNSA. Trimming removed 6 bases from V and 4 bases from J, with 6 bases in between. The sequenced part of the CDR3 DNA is TGTGCCAGCAGGGGGGGCACCGGGGAG. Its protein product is CASRGGTGE. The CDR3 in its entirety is CASRGGTGELFF. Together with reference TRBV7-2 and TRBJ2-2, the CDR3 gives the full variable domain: GAGVSQSPSNKVTEKGKDVELRCDPISGHTALYWYRQSLGQGLEFLIYFQGNSAPDKSGLPSDRFSAERTGGSVSTLTIQRTQQEDSAVYLCASRGGTGELFFGEGSRLTVL.

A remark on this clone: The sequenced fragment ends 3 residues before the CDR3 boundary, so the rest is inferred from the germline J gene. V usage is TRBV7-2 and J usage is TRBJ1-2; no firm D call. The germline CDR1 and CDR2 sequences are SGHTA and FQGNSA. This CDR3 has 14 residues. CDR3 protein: CASSLGLSSYDYTF. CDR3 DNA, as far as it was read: TGTGCCAGCAGCTTAGGGCTTAGCTCCTACGAC.

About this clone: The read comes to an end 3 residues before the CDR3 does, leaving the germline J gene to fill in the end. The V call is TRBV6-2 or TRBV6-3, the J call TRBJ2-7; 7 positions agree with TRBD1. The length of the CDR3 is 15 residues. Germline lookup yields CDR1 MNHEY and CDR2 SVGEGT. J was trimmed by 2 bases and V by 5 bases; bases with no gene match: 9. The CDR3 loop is CASSPRTGSAYEQYF. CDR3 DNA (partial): TGTGCCAGCAGTCCGAGGACAGGATCCGCCTACGAG.

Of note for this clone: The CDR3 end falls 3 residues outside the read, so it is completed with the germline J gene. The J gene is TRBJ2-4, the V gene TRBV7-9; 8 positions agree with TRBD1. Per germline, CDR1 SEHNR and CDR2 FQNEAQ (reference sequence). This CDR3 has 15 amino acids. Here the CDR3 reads CASSLVAQGAHGQYF. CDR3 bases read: TGTGCCAGCAGCTTAGTCGCGCAGGGGGCTCATGGT.

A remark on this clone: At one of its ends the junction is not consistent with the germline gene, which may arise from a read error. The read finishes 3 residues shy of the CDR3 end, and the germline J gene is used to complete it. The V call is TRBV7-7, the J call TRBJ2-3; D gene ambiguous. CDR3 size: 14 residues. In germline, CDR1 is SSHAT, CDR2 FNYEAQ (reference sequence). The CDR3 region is CASSLELGTDTQYF. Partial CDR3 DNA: TGTGCTAGCAGCTTAGAACTGGGCACAGATACG.

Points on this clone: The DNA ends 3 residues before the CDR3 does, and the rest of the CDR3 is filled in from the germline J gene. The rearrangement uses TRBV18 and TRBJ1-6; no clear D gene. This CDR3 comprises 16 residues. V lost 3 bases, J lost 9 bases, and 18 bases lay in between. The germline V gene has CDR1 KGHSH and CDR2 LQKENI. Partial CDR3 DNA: TGTGCCAGCTCACCCGGCGGCAGACCCTTAACTTCACCC. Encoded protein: CASSPGGRPLTSP. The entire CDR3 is CASSPGGRPLTSPLHF.